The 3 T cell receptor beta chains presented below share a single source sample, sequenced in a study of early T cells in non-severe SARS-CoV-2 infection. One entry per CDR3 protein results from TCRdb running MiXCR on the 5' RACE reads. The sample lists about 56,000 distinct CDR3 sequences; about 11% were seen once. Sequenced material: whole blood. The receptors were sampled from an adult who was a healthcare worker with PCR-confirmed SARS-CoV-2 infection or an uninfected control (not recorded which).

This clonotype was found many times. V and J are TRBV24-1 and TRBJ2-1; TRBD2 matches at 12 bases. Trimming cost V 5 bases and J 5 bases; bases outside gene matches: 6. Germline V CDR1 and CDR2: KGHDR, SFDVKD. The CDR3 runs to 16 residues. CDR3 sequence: CATSVASGRGDNEQFF. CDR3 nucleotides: TGTGCCACCAGTGTGGCTAGCGGGAGGGGAGACAATGAGCAGTTCTTC.

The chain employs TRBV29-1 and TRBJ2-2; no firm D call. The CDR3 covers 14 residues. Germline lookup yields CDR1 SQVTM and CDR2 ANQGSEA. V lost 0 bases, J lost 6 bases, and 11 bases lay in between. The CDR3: CSVEDPGLSGELFF. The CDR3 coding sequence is TGCAGCGTTGAAGACCCCGGGTTGTCCGGGGAGCTGTTTTTT.

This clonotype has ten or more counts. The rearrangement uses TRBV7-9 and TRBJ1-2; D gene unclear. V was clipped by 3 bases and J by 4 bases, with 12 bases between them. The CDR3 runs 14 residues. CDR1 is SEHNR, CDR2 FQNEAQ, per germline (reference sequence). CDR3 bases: TGTGCCAGCAGCTTTGAGGGCTTGGCCTATGGCTACACCTTC. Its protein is CASSFEGLAYGYTF.